The rows below give T cell receptor beta chains drawn from one sample of a study of cytomegalovirus exposure and HLA in healthy donors. Sequenced by immunoSEQ multiplex PCR; TCRdb stores in-frame clones only, minus some. Of roughly 140,000 clones in the sample, 72% were seen once. Sequenced input: PBMCs. These receptors all come from a man aged 35 to 55 in good health and CMV-seronegative. Each CDR3 is given with its conserved first and last residue. Each record gives: D gene, clone size, V gene, J gene, CDR3 protein, CDR3 DNA. A D gene is named only where the DNA matches it firmly. A row's size may be missing; if present it is once, few, many or a size class.

>TRBD2|-|TRBV6-6|TRBJ2-7
CASSPPGLAMNEQYF
TGTGCCAGCAGTCCTCCGGGACTAGCTATGAACGAGCAGTACTTC
>-|-|TRBV7-9|TRBJ2-2
CASSLFRQGNSGELFF
TGTGCCAGCAGCTTATTTAGGCAGGGCAACTCCGGGGAGCTGTTTTTT
>-|few|TRBV15|TRBJ2-3
CATSTQSGTDTQYF
TGTGCCACCAGTACCCAATCAGGCACAGATACGCAGTATTTT
>TRBD2|-|TRBV6-5|TRBJ2-7
CASSYIAGGNYEQYF
TGTGCCAGCAGTTACATCGCGGGGGGAAACTACGAGCAGTACTTC
>TRBD1|-|TRBV4-1|TRBJ1-6
CASSQDPRQGVNSPLHF
TGCGCCAGCAGCCAAGATCCCAGACAGGGCGTTAATTCACCCCTCCACTTT
>TRBD2|-|TRBV2|TRBJ2-3
CASSEGTSGGNTQYF
TGTGCCAGCAGTGAAGGGACTAGCGGGGGCAATACGCAGTATTTT
>TRBD2|-|TRBV7-8|TRBJ2-7
CASRPTSGNYEQYF
TGTGCCAGCAGACCGACTAGCGGGAACTACGAGCAGTACTTC
>-|-|TRBV6-5|TRBJ1-2
CASNKAGYGYPF
TGTGCCAGCAATAAGGCGGGGTATGGCTACCCCTTC
>-|-|TRBV7-9|TRBJ2-2
CASSFLNTGELFF
TGTGCCAGCAGCTTTCTGAACACCGGGGAGCTGTTTTTT
>-|-|TRBV6-5|TRBJ1-2
CASIPDLNYGYTF
TGTGCCAGCATCCCAGACTTAAACTATGGCTACACCTTC
>TRBD1|-|TRBV28|TRBJ2-5
CASSHDRGWHETQYF
TGTGCCAGCAGCCACGACAGGGGGTGGCACGAGACCCAGTACTTC
>TRBD1|-|TRBV19|TRBJ1-2
CASSASRDRGKGYTF
TGTGCCAGTAGTGCCTCCCGGGACAGGGGTAAGGGCTACACCTTC
>TRBD1|once|TRBV7-6|TRBJ1-1
CASSSQGANTEAFF
TGTGCCAGCAGCTCACAGGGGGCGAACACTGAAGCTTTCTTT
>TRBD1|-|TRBV6-1|TRBJ2-5
CASSVDRGFRETQYF
TGTGCCAGCAGTGTCGACAGGGGATTCAGGGAGACCCAGTACTTC
>TRBD2|-|TRBV4-2|TRBJ2-7
CASSPGLAGTYEQYF
TGTGCCAGCAGCCCGGGACTAGCGGGGACCTACGAGCAGTACTTC
>TRBD1|-|TRBV7-8|TRBJ2-2
CASSLARLGQGPGELFF
TGTGCCAGCAGCTTAGCGAGGTTGGGACAGGGGCCCGGGGAGCTGTTTTTT
>TRBD2|once|TRBV14|TRBJ2-3
CASSQDTGGRSDTQYF
TGTGCCAGCAGCCAAGATACGGGGGGTCGTTCAGATACGCAGTATTTT
>TRBD1|-|TRBV9|TRBJ1-4
CASSVGGTGYEKLFF
TGTGCCAGCAGCGTAGGAGGGACAGGGTATGAAAAACTGTTTTTT
>-|once|TRBV2|TRBJ2-1
CASTPGPSSYNEQFF
TGTGCCAGCACCCCGGGTCCAAGCTCCTACAATGAGCAGTTCTTC
>-|-|TRBV9|TRBJ2-5
CASSQARDSKTQYF
TGTGCCAGCAGCCAGGCCCGGGACTCAAAGACCCAGTACTTC
>TRBD2|-|TRBV5-1|TRBJ2-3
CASSPVLAGGWGTDTQYF
TGCGCCAGCAGCCCCGTGTTAGCGGGAGGGTGGGGCACAGATACGCAGTATTTT
>-|-|TRBV4-2|TRBJ1-2
CASSQEEGRYGYTF
TGTGCCAGCAGCCAAGAGGAGGGTAGATATGGCTACACCTTC
>TRBD2|few|TRBV9|TRBJ2-5
CASSVSGGLETQYF
TGTGCCAGCAGCGTCAGCGGGGGGCTCGAGACCCAGTACTTC